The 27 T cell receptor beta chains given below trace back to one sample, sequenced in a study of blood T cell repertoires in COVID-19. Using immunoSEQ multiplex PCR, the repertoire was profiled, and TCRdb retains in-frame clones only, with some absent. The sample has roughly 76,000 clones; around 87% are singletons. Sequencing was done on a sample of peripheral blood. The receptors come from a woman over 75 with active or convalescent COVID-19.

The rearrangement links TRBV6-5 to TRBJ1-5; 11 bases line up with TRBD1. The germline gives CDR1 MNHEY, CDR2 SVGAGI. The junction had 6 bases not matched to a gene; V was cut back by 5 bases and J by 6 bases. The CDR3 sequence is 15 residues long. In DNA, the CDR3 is TGTGCCAGCAGTCCCTGGACAGGGGGCTTTCAGCCCCAGCATTTT. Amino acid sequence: CASSPWTGGFQPQHF.

CDR3 protein: CASSFRTGVTDTQYF. The DNA for the CDR3 is TGTGCCAGCAGTTTCAGGACAGGGGTCACAGATACGCAGTATTTT. The chain couples TRBV25-1 to TRBJ2-3; 9 positions agree with TRBD1. Germline CDR1 is MGHDK and CDR2 is SYGVNS. The CDR3 is made up of 15 amino acids. V lost 5 bases to trimming and J lost 2 bases; unmatched junction nucleotides: 5.

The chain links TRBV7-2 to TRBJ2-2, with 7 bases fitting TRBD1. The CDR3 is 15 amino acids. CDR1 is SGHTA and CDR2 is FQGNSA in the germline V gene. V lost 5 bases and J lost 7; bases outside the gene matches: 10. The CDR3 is CASSRRGGSDGELFF. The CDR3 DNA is TGTGCCAGCAGCAGAAGAGGGGGCTCGGACGGGGAGCTGTTTTTT.

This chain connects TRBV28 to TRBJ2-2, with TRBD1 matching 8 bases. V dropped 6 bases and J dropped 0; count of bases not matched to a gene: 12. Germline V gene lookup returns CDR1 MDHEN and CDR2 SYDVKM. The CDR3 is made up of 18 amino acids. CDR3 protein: CASSQGAIGVPNTGELFF. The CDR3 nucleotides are TGTGCCAGCAGCCAGGGGGCTATAGGGGTTCCGAACACCGGGGAGCTGTTTTTT.

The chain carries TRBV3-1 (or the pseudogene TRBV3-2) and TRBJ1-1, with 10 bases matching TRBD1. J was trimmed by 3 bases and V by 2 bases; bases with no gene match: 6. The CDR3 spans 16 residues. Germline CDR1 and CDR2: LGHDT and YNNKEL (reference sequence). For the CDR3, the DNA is TGTGCCAGCAGCCAACGTGCGGGACAGGGGTACACTGAAGCTTTCTTT. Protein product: CASSQRAGQGYTEAFF.

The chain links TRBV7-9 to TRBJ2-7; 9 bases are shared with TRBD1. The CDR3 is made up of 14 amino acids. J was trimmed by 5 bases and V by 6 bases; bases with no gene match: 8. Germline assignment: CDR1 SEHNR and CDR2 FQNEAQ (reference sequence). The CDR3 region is CASSYTGQGNEQYF. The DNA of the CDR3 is TGTGCCAGCAGTTACACGGGACAGGGCAACGAGCAGTACTTC.

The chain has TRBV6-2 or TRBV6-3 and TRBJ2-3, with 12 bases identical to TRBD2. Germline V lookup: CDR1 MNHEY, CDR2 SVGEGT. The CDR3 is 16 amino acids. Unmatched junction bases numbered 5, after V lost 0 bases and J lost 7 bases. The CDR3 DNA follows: TGTGCCAGCAGTTACTCGATGACTAGCGGGGGCAATACGCAGTATTTT. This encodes CASSYSMTSGGNTQYF.

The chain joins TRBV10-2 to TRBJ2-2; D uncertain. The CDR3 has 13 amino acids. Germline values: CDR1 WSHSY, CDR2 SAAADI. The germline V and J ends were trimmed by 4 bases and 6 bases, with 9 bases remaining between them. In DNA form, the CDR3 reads TGCGCCAGCAGTGTGCTAGTATCCGGGGAGCTGTTTTTT. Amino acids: CASSVLVSGELFF.

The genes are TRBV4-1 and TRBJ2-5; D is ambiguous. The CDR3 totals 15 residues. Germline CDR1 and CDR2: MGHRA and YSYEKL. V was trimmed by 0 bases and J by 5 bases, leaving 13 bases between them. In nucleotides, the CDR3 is TGCGCCAGCAGCCAAGATTCCTCGGCCGGGGAGACCCAGTACTTC. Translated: CASSQDSSAGETQYF.

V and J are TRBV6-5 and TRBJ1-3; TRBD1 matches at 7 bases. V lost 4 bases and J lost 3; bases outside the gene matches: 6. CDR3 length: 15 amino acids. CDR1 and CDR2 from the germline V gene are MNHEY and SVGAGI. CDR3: CASSLQGYGGNTIYF. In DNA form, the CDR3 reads TGTGCCAGCAGTTTACAGGGGTACGGTGGAAACACCATATATTTT.

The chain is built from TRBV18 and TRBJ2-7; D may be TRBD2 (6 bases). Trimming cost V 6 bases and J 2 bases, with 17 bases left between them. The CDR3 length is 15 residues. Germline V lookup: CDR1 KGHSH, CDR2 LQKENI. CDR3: CASSAGSGVPYEQYF. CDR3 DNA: TGTGCCAGCTCTGCGGGTAGCGGTGTTCCCTACGAGCAGTACTTC.

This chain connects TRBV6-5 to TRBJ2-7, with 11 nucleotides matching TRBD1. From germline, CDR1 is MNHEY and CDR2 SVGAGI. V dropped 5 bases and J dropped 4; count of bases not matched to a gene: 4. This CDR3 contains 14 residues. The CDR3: CASSLGTGGYEQYF. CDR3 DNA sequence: TGTGCCAGCAGTCTGGGGACAGGGGGTTACGAGCAGTACTTC.

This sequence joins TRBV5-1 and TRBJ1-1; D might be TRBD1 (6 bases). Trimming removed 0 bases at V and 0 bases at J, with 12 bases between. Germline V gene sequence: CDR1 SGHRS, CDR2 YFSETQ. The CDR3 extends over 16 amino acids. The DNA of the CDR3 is TGCGCCAGCAGCTTGGTACTAGGGGGACTGAACACTGAAGCTTTCTTT. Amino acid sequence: CASSLVLGGLNTEAFF.

The CDR3 protein is CASSLSQGKHQPQHF. CDR3 in DNA: TGTGCCAGCAGTTTATCGCAGGGAAAGCATCAGCCCCAGCATTTT. The V gene is TRBV27, the J gene TRBJ1-5; possibly TRBD1 for D (5 bases). Trimming removed 0 bases from V and 5 bases from J, with 11 bases in between. This CDR3 region has 15 residues. Germline V gives CDR1 MNHEY, CDR2 SMNVEV (reference sequence).

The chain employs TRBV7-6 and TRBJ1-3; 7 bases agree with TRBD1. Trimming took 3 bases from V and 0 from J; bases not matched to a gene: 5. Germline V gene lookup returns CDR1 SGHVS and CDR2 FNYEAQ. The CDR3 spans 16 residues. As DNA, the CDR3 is TGTGCCAGCAGCTTGCAACAGGGGAGCTCTGGAAACACCATATATTTT. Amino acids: CASSLQQGSSGNTIYF.

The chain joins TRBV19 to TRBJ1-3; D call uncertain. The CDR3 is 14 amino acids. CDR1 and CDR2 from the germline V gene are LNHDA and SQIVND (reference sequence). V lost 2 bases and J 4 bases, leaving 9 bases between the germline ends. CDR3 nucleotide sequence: TGTGCCAGTAGTATAATAGAAGTCGGAAACACCATATATTTT. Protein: CASSIIEVGNTIYF.

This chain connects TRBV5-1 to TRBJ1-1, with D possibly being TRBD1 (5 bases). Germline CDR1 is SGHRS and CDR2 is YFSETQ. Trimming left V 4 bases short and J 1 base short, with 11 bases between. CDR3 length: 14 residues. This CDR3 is CASSPTGQNTEAFF. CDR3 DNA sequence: TGCGCCAGCAGCCCCACCGGACAGAACACTGAAGCTTTCTTT.

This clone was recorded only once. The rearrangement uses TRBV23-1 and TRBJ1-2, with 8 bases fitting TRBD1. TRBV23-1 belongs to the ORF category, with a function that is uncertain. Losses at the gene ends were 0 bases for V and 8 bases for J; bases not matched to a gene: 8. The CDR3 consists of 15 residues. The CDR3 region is CASSQSLDRAQGYTF. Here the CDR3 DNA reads TGCGCCAGCAGTCAATCGTTGGACAGGGCCCAGGGCTACACCTTC.

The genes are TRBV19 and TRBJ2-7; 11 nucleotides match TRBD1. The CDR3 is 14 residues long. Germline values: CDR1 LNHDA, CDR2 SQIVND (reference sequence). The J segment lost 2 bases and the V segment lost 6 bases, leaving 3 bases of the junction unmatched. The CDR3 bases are TGTGCCAGTAGACCGGGACAGGGGGCCTACGAGCAGTACTTC. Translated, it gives CASRPGQGAYEQYF.

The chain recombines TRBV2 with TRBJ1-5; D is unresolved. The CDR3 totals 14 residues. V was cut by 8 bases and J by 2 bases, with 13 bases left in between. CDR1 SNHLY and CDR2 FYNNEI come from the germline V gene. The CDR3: CASEGTGGNQPQHF. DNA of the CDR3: TGTGCCAGCGAGGGTACTGGGGGCAATCAGCCCCAGCATTTT.

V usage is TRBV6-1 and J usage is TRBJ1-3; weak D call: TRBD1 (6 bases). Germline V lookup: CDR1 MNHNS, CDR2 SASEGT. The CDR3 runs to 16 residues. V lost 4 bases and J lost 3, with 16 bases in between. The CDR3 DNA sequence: TGTGCCAGCAGTGGTACGACAGGTTCGAGTGGAAACACCATATATTTT. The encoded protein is CASSGTTGSSGNTIYF.

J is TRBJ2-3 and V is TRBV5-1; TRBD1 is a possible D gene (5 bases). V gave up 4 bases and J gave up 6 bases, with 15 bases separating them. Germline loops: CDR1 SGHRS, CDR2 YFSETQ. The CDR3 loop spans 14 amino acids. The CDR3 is CASSTPDIKDTQYF. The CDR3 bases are TGCGCCAGCAGCACACCGGACATTAAGGATACGCAGTATTTT.

This chain's CDR3 is CASSADASGGASGEQFF. DNA for the CDR3: TGTGCCAGCAGCGCGGACGCTAGCGGGGGGGCCTCTGGTGAGCAGTTCTTC. The chain carries TRBV7-6 and TRBJ2-1, with 12 positions matching TRBD2. CDR1 is SGHVS and CDR2 is FNYEAQ in the germline V gene. V lost 5 bases to trimming and J lost 9 bases; unmatched junction nucleotides: 14. The CDR3 has 17 amino acids.

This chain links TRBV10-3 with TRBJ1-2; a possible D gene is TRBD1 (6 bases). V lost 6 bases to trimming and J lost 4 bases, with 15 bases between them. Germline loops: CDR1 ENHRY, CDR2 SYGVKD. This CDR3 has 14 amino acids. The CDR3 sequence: CAISAGRDTYGYTF. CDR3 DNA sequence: TGTGCCATCAGCGCGGGTCGGGACACCTATGGCTACACCTTC.

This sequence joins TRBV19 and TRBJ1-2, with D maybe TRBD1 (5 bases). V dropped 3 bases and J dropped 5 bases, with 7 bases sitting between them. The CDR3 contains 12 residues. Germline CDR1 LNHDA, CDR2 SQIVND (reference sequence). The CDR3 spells CASSMGTYGYTF. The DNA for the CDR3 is TGTGCCAGTAGTATGGGGACTTATGGCTACACCTTC.

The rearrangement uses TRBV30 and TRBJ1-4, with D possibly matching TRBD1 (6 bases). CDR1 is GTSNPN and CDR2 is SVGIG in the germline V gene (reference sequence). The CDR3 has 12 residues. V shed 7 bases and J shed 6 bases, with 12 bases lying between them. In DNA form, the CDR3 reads TGTGCCTCGCGACAGGACCATGAAAAACTGTTTTTT. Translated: CASRQDHEKLFF.

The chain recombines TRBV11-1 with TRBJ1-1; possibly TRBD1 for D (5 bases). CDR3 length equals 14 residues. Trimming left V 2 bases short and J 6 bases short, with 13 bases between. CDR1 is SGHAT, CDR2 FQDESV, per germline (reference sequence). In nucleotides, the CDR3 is TGTGCCAGCAGCTTACGTGCCCAGGGCGCTGAAGCTTTCTTT. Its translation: CASSLRAQGAEAFF.